This TCR beta chain was documented in a study of blood T cell repertoires in COVID-19. Study-wide context: Some COVID-19 samples were acute and others convalescent; all came from the United States, Italy and Spain. From T cells, B-cell-depleted T cells, or PBMCs came the material, which was cDNA or gDNA.

Per the germline V gene, CDR1 is SGDLS and CDR2 is YYNGEE. The CDR3 has 15 amino acids. Trimming cost V 1 base and J 7 bases; bases outside gene matches: 7. Study processing details: Reference gene primer amplification in the assay estimated nucleated cell counts. Method: immunoSEQ multiplex PCR; TCRdb's copy keeps in-frame clones and lacks some. The V and J calls and the clone size are those of that table, but D and trimming were determined from the DNA. Here the sample spans a few hundred thousand clones, approximately 81% being singletons. The chain combines TRBV9 with TRBJ2-1; 8 positions match TRBD2. Material for sequencing was peripheral blood. This sequence originates from a woman younger than 30 with acute or convalescent COVID-19. CDR3 region: CASSVPRGGRNEQFF. In nucleotides, the CDR3 is TGTGCCAGCAGCGTACCCCGGGGGGGCCGGAATGAGCAGTTCTTC.